This T cell receptor (beta chain) was found in a study of blood T cell repertoires in COVID-19. About the research overall: Sources were T cells, B-cell-depleted T cells, or PBMCs; the material itself was cDNA or gDNA.

Method: immunoSEQ multiplex PCR; TCRdb's copy keeps in-frame clones and lacks some. The table has hundreds of thousands of clones, nearly 90% seen once; the top ten hold around 4.3%. Germline lookup yields CDR1 SGHTA and CDR2 FQGNSA. The CDR3 covers 15 residues. V was cut by 6 bases and J by 7 bases, with 16 bases left in between. The clonotype was recovered from a woman under 30 with acute COVID-19. J is TRBJ1-6 and V is TRBV7-2; tentative D call: TRBD1 (6 bases). The sequencing input was PBMCs or T cells enriched from blood (not recorded which). The CDR3 nucleotides are TGTGCCAGCAGGAGGGAGGGGGGTGGAAATTCACCCCTCCACTTT. Protein: CASRREGGGNSPLHF.